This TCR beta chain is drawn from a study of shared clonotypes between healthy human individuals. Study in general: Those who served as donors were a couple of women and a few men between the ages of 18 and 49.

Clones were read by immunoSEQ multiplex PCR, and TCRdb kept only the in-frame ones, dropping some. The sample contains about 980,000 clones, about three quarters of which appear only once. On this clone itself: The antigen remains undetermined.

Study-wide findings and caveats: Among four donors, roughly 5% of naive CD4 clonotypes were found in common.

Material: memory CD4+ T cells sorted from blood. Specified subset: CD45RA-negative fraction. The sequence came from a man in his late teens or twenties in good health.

Here the CDR3 reads CASSLGPDRQYTEAFF. The CDR3 DNA follows: TGTGCCAGCAGCTTGGGTCCCGACAGGCAATATACTGAAGCTTTCTTT. The J gene is TRBJ1-1, the V gene TRBV5-8, with a tentative D call TRBD1 (6 bases). Trimming cost V 0 bases and J 5 bases, with 17 bases left between them. This CDR3 has 16 residues. Germline assignment: CDR1 SGHTS and CDR2 YDEGEE. The full variable domain, completed using reference TRBV5-8 and TRBJ1-1, is EAGVTQSPTHLIKTRGQQATLRCSPISGHTSVYWYQQALGLGLQFLLWYDEGEERNRGNFPPRFSGRQFPNYSSELNVNALELEDSALYLCASSLGPDRQYTEAFFGQGTRLTVV.